This TCR beta chain stems from a study of shared clonotypes between healthy human individuals. The CDR3 sequence is 15 residues long. The trim removed 4 bases at V and 5 bases at J, leaving 12 bases unmatched. Germline CDR1 and CDR2: GTSNPN and SVGIG (reference sequence). Study-wide results and caveats: Depth was large, yet rarefaction showed that sorted-subset sequencing was incomplete.

Donors comprised healthy HIV-negative adults lacking recent acute infections or vaccinations. Splitting of each subset's genomic DNA was done evenly across several immunoSEQ plates. Sorted-subset replicate PCRs used 150 to 250 ng of genomic DNA. This amount corresponded to about 30,000 T cell genomes. Measured with immunoSEQ multiplex PCR; TCRdb has only the in-frame clones, and not every one. Here the sample spans approximately 980,000 clones, about three quarters being singletons. This clone occurred many times. Antigen specificity is unknown. The sample consisted of memory CD4+ T cells sorted from blood. Sample subset: CD45RA-negative fraction. This TCR derives from a man aged 18 to 29 in good health. The chain joins TRBV30 to TRBJ2-7, with 9 bases that match TRBD1. The CDR3 DNA sequence: TGTGCCTGGACCACCGCCGGGACAGGGAAACACGAGCAGTACTTC. Amino acids: CAWTTAGTGKHEQYF. Complete variable domain (other parts from reference TRBV30 and TRBJ2-7): SQTIHQWPATLVQPVGSPLSLECTVEGTSNPNLYWYRQAAGRGLQLLFYSVGIGQISSEVPQNLSASRPQDRQFILSSKKLLLSDSGFYLCAWTTAGTGKHEQYFGPGTRLTVT.